Below are 21 T cell receptor beta chains sequenced from a single sample in a study of CD8+ T cells in alopecia areata. As for treatment: oral pan-JAK inhibitor, 5-10 mg twice daily. Extracted RNA was reverse transcribed into cDNA, the sequencing template. Clones were read by immunoSEQ multiplex PCR, and TCRdb kept only the in-frame ones, dropping some. Of about 200,000 clones in the sample, about 65% are singletons; the top ten hold approximately 1.3%. Material: CD4+ T cells sorted from blood, obtained between weeks 47 and 50, from a patient treated with tofacitinib. Every receptor here comes from a human donor with alopecia areata.

This chain connects TRBV7-2 to TRBJ2-7, with D unclear. V lost 1 base and J 0 bases, leaving 7 bases between the germline ends. The length of the CDR3 is 14 residues. CDR1 is SGHTA and CDR2 is FQGNSA in the germline V gene. For the CDR3, the DNA is TGTGCCAGCAGCTTAGGGTATAGCTCCTACGAGCAGTACTTC. It codes for CASSLGYSSYEQYF.

There are a few counts of this clone. The CDR3 spells CSATFGDTQYF. CDR3 DNA: TGCAGCGCCACCTTCGGAGATACGCAGTATTTT. The chain joins TRBV29-1 to TRBJ2-3; no clear D. Germline CDR1 reads SQVTM; CDR2 reads ANQGSEA. This CDR3 region has 11 residues. V lost 7 bases and J lost 5, with 10 bases in between.

This clone was seen a handful of times. The same CDR3 arises from other DNA sequences in this sample as well. This sequence joins TRBV7-2 and TRBJ1-5, with D possibly matching TRBD1 (5 bases). The CDR3 covers 13 residues. V gave up 3 bases and J gave up 7 bases, with 10 bases separating them. Looked up from germline, CDR1 is SGHTA and CDR2 is FQGNSA. The CDR3 is CASSLVGDQPQHF. The CDR3 DNA follows: TGTGCCAGCAGCTTGGTGGGGGACCAGCCCCAGCATTTT.

This sequence joins TRBV9 and TRBJ2-3; D may match TRBD1 or TRBD2 (6 bases each). The CDR3 spans 18 residues. CDR1 and CDR2 (germline): SGDLS, YYNGEE. The germline V and J ends were trimmed by 4 bases and 10 bases, with 31 bases remaining between them. The CDR3 DNA is TGTGCCAGCAGCACCTACCGGGGGCCCACGAAAGCGGATAGTTCGCAGTATTTT. It codes for CASSTYRGPTKADSSQYF.

The J gene is TRBJ2-1, the V gene TRBV10-3; 8 positions match TRBD2. Looked up from germline, CDR1 is ENHRY and CDR2 is SYGVKD. The CDR3 is made up of 12 amino acids. The V segment lost 2 bases and the J segment 15 bases; nucleotides outside the gene matches: 6. DNA for the CDR3: TGTGCCATCAGTGAGGGGACTAGAACGTTGTTCTTC. Translating it yields CAISEGTRTLFF.

The V call is TRBV5-4, the J call TRBJ1-2, with a weak D call TRBD1 (6 bases). This CDR3 spans 14 amino acids. Germline V gene lookup returns CDR1 SGHNT and CDR2 YYREEE (reference sequence). V was shortened by 3 bases and J by 8 bases, with 17 bases between the two germline ends. The DNA for the CDR3 is TGTGCCAGCAGCTCCGTTCTCATGACAGGAGGCTACACCTTC. This encodes CASSSVLMTGGYTF.

This clone was found a few times. The rearrangement uses TRBV6-1 and TRBJ1-5; no reliable D call. CDR3 length equals 16 residues. The V end lost 4 bases, the J end lost 1 base, and 14 bases lay between the germline ends. Per germline, CDR1 MNHNS and CDR2 SASEGT. CDR3 protein: CASSVPLRRSNQPQHF. Here the CDR3 DNA reads TGTGCCAGCAGTGTCCCGTTACGGCGGAGCAATCAGCCCCAGCATTTT.

This chain uses TRBV9 with TRBJ2-2; D not certain. Trimming stripped 0 bases from V and 0 bases from J, with 6 bases between. The CDR3 covers 15 residues. Germline V lookup: CDR1 SGDLS, CDR2 YYNGEE. In DNA form, the CDR3 reads TGTGCCAGCAGCGTAGTAGAAGCGAACACCGGGGAGCTGTTTTTT. Residues: CASSVVEANTGELFF.

The V and J genes are TRBV27 and TRBJ1-6; D not resolved. The CDR3 totals 14 residues. From germline, CDR1 is MNHEY and CDR2 SMNVEV (reference sequence). V shed 2 bases and J shed 4 bases, with 6 bases lying between them. CDR3 region: CASSLSPYNSPLHF. Written as DNA, the CDR3 is TGTGCCAGCAGTTTAAGTCCATATAATTCACCCCTCCACTTT.

The chain combines TRBV29-1 with TRBJ2-5; D possibly corresponds to TRBD1 (6 bases). The CDR3 sequence is 13 residues long. The germline V gene has CDR1 SQVTM and CDR2 ANQGSEA. V was clipped by 5 bases and J by 5 bases, with 15 bases between them. CDR3 DNA: TGCAGCGTTTTAACAGGGCCAGTGGAGACCCAGTACTTC. The encoded protein is CSVLTGPVETQYF. The full variable domain, rest sourced from reference TRBV29-1 and TRBJ2-5, is SAVISQKPSRDICQRGTSLTIQCQVDSQVTMMFWYRQQPGQSLTLIATANQGSEATYESGFVIDKFPISRPNLTFSTLTVSNMSPEDSSIYLCSVLTGPVETQYFGPGTRLLVL.

V usage is TRBV7-2 and J usage is TRBJ2-2; D perhaps matches TRBD1 (6 bases). The CDR3 extends over 14 amino acids. The germline V gene has CDR1 SGHTA and CDR2 FQGNSA. The V and J ends lost 5 bases and 6 bases respectively, with 13 bases between them. This CDR3 is CASSAAQGAGELFF. The CDR3, as DNA: TGTGCCAGCAGCGCTGCACAGGGTGCCGGGGAGCTGTTTTTT.

The CDR3 coding sequence is TGTGCCAGCTCTGGGGGCTTGCTTCAGCCCCAGCATTTT. This sequence encodes CASSGGLLQPQHF. V usage is TRBV6-5 and J usage is TRBJ1-5; a weak D match, TRBD1 (6 bases). Trimming took 8 bases from V and 6 from J, leaving 14 bases between them. CDR3 length: 13 residues. CDR1 is MNHEY and CDR2 is SVGAGI in the germline V gene.

The J gene is TRBJ2-1, the V gene TRBV14, with unresolved D. The germline V and J ends were trimmed by 5 bases and 0 bases, with 8 bases remaining between them. CDR1 is SGHDN and CDR2 is FVKESK in the germline V gene. The CDR3 loop spans 14 amino acids. CDR3 DNA: TGTGCCAGCAGCGGGGATTACTCCTACAATGAGCAGTTCTTC. Amino acids: CASSGDYSYNEQFF. The full variable domain, rest sourced from reference TRBV14 and TRBJ2-1, is EAGVTQFPSHSVIEKGQTVTLRCDPISGHDNLYWYRRVMGKEIKFLLHFVKESKQDESGMPNNRFLAERTGGTYSTLKVQPAELEDSGVYFCASSGDYSYNEQFFGPGTRLTVL.

This clone was counted only a few times. The J gene is TRBJ2-7, the V gene TRBV30; maybe TRBD1 (6 bases). Trimming stripped 4 bases from V and 0 bases from J, with 10 bases between. CDR1 is GTSNPN and CDR2 is SVGIG in the germline V gene (reference sequence). This CDR3 comprises 13 residues. The DNA of the CDR3 is TGTGCCTGGAATGGACAGAGCTCCTACGAGCAGTACTTC. Residues: CAWNGQSSYEQYF. The whole variable domain, remainder taken from reference TRBV30 and TRBJ2-7, is SQTIHQWPATLVQPVGSPLSLECTVEGTSNPNLYWYRQAAGRGLQLLFYSVGIGQISSEVPQNLSASRPQDRQFILSSKKLLLSDSGFYLCAWNGQSSYEQYFGPGTRLTVT.

The CDR3 coding sequence is TGTGCCAGCAGCCAAGGAGCCGAGCAGTACTTC. Its translation is CASSQGAEQYF. The chain joins TRBV14 to TRBJ2-7, with D hard to call. This CDR3 has 11 amino acids. Trimming cost V 1 base and J 6 bases, with 4 bases left between them. CDR1 is SGHDN, CDR2 FVKESK, per germline.

The chain links TRBV4-3 to TRBJ1-2, with unresolved D. Trimming took off 2 bases at V and 7 bases at J, with 11 bases between the two ends. Germline lookup yields CDR1 LGHNA and CDR2 YSLEER. The CDR3 contains 13 residues. In DNA, the CDR3 is TGCGCCAGCAGCCAAACATCATTAGGTGGCTACACCTTC. It codes for CASSQTSLGGYTF.

This chain connects TRBV12-5 to TRBJ1-6; 9 nucleotides match TRBD1. The J segment lost 9 bases and the V segment lost 7 bases, leaving 10 bases of the junction unmatched. The CDR3 consists of 15 residues. Germline V lookup: CDR1 LGHNT, CDR2 FRNRAP. The CDR3 reads CASAPAETGGSPLHF. DNA of the CDR3: TGTGCTAGTGCCCCGGCGGAGACAGGGGGTTCACCCCTCCACTTT.

In its sample, this clone was seen a few times. The J gene is TRBJ1-2, the V gene TRBV10-3; 8 bases align to TRBD1. CDR1 and CDR2 (germline): ENHRY, SYGVKD. With V trimmed by 0 bases and J by 5 bases, 8 bases remained unmatched. This CDR3 region has 16 residues. The CDR3 loop reads CAISESHGQGGYGYTF. In DNA form, the CDR3 reads TGTGCCATCAGTGAGTCGCATGGACAGGGAGGTTATGGCTACACCTTC.

The genes are TRBV29-1 and TRBJ2-3; D is possibly TRBD1 (6 bases). Germline values: CDR1 SQVTM, CDR2 ANQGSEA. This CDR3 spans 13 amino acids. V dropped 4 bases and J dropped 4 bases, with 12 bases sitting between them. CDR3 DNA sequence: TGCAGCGTTGGTGGGGGCTTCCCAGATACGCAGTATTTT. Protein sequence: CSVGGGFPDTQYF.

This clone was counted only a few times. The rearrangement uses TRBV25-1 and TRBJ2-7; D is uncertain. V was shortened by 5 bases and J by 4 bases, with 12 bases between the two germline ends. The CDR3 spans 13 residues. Germline V gene sequence: CDR1 MGHDK, CDR2 SYGVNS. CDR3: CASSKEMDYEQYF. In DNA form, the CDR3 reads TGTGCCAGCAGTAAGGAGATGGATTACGAGCAGTACTTC.

The rearrangement links TRBV5-4 to TRBJ1-4; D uncertain. This CDR3 has 13 amino acids. Trimming shortened V by 4 bases and J by 6 bases, and 10 bases separated the two germline ends. Per germline, CDR1 SGHNT and CDR2 YYREEE (reference sequence). CDR3 nucleotides: TGTGCCAGCAGCACCAGGCAGGATGAAAAACTGTTTTTT. Translated: CASSTRQDEKLFF.